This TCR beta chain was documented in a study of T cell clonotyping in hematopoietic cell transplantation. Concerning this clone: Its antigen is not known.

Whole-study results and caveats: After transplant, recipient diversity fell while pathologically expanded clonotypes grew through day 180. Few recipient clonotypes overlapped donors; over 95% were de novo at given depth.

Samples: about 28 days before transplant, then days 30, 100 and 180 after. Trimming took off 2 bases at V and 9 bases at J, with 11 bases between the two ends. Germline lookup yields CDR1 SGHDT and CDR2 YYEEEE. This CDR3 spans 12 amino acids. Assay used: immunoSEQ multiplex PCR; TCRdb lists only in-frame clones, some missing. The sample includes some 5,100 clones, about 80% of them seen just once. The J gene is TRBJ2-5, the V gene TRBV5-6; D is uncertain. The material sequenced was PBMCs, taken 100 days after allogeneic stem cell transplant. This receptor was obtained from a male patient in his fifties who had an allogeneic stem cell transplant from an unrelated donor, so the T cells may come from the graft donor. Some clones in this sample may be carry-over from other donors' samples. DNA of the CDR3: TGTGCCAGCAGCTTCACCGGAAGGGCCCAGTACTTC. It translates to CASSFTGRAQYF.